This TCR beta chain was recovered during a study of beta chain features in type 1 diabetes. cDNA synthesis used the whole RNA isolate, giving expressed TCRB sequences. The repertoire was sequenced with immunoSEQ multiplex PCR; TCRdb's copy has only in-frame clones and lacks some. The sample lists 200,000 to 250,000 clones; 25% to 30% were seen once. The CDR3 consists of 14 residues. V was clipped by 2 bases and J by 4 bases, with 15 bases between them. CDR1 and CDR2 (germline): GTSNPN, SVGIG (reference sequence). This clone occurred a few times. What it recognizes is unknown. Study results and caveats: In these data, an HLA type influence on TCRB rearrangement remained unresolved. A possible short-template PCR bias applies equally to patients and controls. Fewer insertions but more deletions were seen at VDJ junctions in type 1 diabetes patients.

V usage is TRBV30 and J usage is TRBJ2-7; D remains ambiguous. The TCR was taken from a man aged 25 to 40 in good health. The sample taken for sequencing was central memory CD4+ T cells from blood. The CDR3 region has the DNA TGTGCCTGGAGTCTCGGATCTTCTTCGTACGAGCAGTACTTC. It is translated as CAWSLGSSSYEQYF.